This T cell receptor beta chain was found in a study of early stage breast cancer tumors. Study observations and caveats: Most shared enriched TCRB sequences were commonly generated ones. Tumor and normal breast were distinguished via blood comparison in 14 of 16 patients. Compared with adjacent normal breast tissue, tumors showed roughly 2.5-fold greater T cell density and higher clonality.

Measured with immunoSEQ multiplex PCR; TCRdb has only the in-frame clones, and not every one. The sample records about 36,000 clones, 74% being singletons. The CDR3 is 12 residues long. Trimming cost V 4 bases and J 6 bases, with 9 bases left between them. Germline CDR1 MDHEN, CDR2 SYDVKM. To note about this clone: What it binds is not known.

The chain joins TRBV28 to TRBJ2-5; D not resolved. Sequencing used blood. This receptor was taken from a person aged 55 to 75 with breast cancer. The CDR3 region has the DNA TGTGCCAGCAGTTCGGGCCCGAAGACCCAGTACTTC. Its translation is CASSSGPKTQYF.